There are many counts of the clone carrying this T cell receptor beta chain. The antigen is unknown. Unique-molecular-identifier-tagged TCR beta cDNA libraries were used. Around 500,000 cDNA molecules were recovered from an input of about 0.9 to 11 million T cells. MiXCR, run by TCRdb on the PCR reads, gives a single entry per CDR3 protein. The sample yields approximately 180,000 distinct CDR3 sequences, roughly 30% seen once. This sample was taken from a study of post-analysis software for immune sequencing data. Turning to the study itself: Relapsing-remitting, secondary progressive and progressive-relapsing forms of multiple sclerosis all featured among disease courses. Study-wide points: Roughly five TRBV segments appeared more often in patients than in controls, and TRBV5-6, TRBV5-1 and TRBV20-1 were among these. Co-batched samples clustered tightly together by F measure. Comparison with controls showed significantly lower normalized Chao1 diversity in multiple sclerosis patients.

J was trimmed by 8 bases and V by 1 base; bases with no gene match: 6. The CDR3 totals 15 residues. Germline values: CDR1 SGHRS, CDR2 YFSETQ. V gene TRBV5-1 combines with J gene TRBJ2-1, with 10 bases lining up with TRBD2. The sample was blood. This TCR was sampled from a girl aged 10 to 17 with multiple sclerosis. The CDR3 DNA is TGCGCCAGCAGCTTGTCAATAGCGGGAGGCTATGAGCAGTTCTTC. Translated, it gives CASSLSIAGGYEQFF.